This T cell receptor beta chain originates from a study of cytomegalovirus exposure and HLA in healthy donors. Study information: The 120 validation repertoires were produced on the same platform as the 500 to 800 repertoires of the first cohort. This was reported in a later analysis. Broader study findings: It was reportedly the case that the classifier diagnosed cytomegalovirus status with high specificity and sensitivity. The tendency of first-cohort TCR clusters to co-occur in the 100 to 150 validation repertoires emerged from a later analysis. Rare sequences made up most TCRs, while some public TCRs were found in many donors.

V shed 2 bases, J shed 4 bases, and the junction held 8 bases outside the gene matches. This CDR3 spans 16 amino acids. Germline V gene data show CDR1 as SGHTA and CDR2 as FQGNSA. As regards this clone: What it recognizes is unknown.

The table came from immunoSEQ multiplex PCR; TCRdb's copy has only in-frame clones and leaves some out. This sample has fewer than 85,000 clones, with around 94% found just once. The chain is built from TRBV7-2 and TRBJ2-3, with 8 bases identical to TRBD1. This receptor was taken from a woman aged 18-29 years in good health and CMV-seronegative. What was sequenced was PBMCs. CDR3 sequence reads: CASSLTGTGQADTQYF. The CDR3 DNA follows: TGTGCCAGCAGCTTAACCGGGACAGGCCAGGCAGATACGCAGTATTTT. Filled out from reference TRBV7-2 and TRBJ2-3, the complete variable domain reads GAGVSQSPSNKVTEKGKDVELRCDPISGHTALYWYRQSLGQGLEFLIYFQGNSAPDKSGLPSDRFSAERTGGSVSTLTIQRTQQEDSAVYLCASSLTGTGQADTQYFGPGTRLTVL.